The 24 T cell receptor beta chains given below trace back to one sample, sequenced in a study of cytomegalovirus exposure and HLA in healthy donors. PCR used 60 Vbeta primers and 13 Jbeta primers. Sequencing used immunoSEQ multiplex PCR; TCRdb keeps in-frame clones, though not all of them. This sample has fewer than 150,000 clones, with approximately 76% found just once. What was sequenced was PBMCs. All receptors derive from a man aged 55 to 70 in good health and CMV-seropositive.

In its sample, this clone was seen a few times. The gene calls are TRBV30 and TRBJ2-7, with 8 bases fitting TRBD1. Germline V gives CDR1 GTSNPN, CDR2 SVGIG (reference sequence). This CDR3 has 13 residues. V lost 4 bases to trimming and J lost 5 bases; unmatched junction nucleotides: 7. DNA for the CDR3: TGTGCCTGGAATGCGCAGGGGGCGGACGAGCAGTACTTC. It specifies CAWNAQGADEQYF.

The rearrangement uses TRBV6-5 and TRBJ2-7; D uncertain. Trimming cost V 7 bases and J 0 bases, with 13 bases left between them. Per the germline V gene, CDR1 is MNHEY and CDR2 is SVGAGI. The CDR3 totals 14 residues. The CDR3 loop reads CASNRGASSYEQYF. CDR3 nucleotides: TGTGCCAGCAATCGAGGAGCTAGCTCCTACGAGCAGTACTTC.

The chain couples TRBV7-2 to TRBJ1-2, with 7 bases matching TRBD1. J gave up 2 bases and V 7 bases, and 10 bases lay outside the gene matches. In germline, CDR1 is SGHTA, CDR2 FQGNSA. The CDR3 covers 15 residues. CDR3 DNA: TGTGCCAGCACCTCGGGCGGGACAGCCAACTATGGCTACACCTTC. Amino acids: CASTSGGTANYGYTF.

The rearrangement joins TRBV18 to TRBJ2-3; 7 nucleotides line up with TRBD2. There are 15 residues in the CDR3. J was trimmed by 0 bases and V by 6 bases; bases with no gene match: 6. CDR1 and CDR2 from the germline V gene are KGHSH and LQKENI. CDR3 amino acids: CASSSLAASTDTQYF. DNA for the CDR3: TGTGCCAGCTCCAGTCTAGCGGCTAGCACAGATACGCAGTATTTT.

The rearrangement uses TRBV6-1 and TRBJ1-2, with 8 positions matching TRBD1. The germline V gene encodes CDR1 MNHNS and CDR2 SASEGT. V was clipped by 1 base and J by 4 bases; unmatched bases: 2. The CDR3 contains 14 residues. The CDR3 protein is CASSEGGTGYGYTF. CDR3 DNA sequence: TGTGCCAGCAGTGAAGGGGGGACAGGCTATGGCTACACCTTC.

The CDR3 DNA sequence: TGTGCCAGCCGTGCCCTAGCGGCCTACGAGCAGTACTTC. It codes for CASRALAAYEQYF. This rearrangement joins TRBV6-1 to TRBJ2-7, with 7 bases aligning to TRBD2. CDR1 is MNHNS and CDR2 is SASEGT in the germline V gene. Losses at the gene ends were 8 bases for V and 2 bases for J; bases not matched to a gene: 6. This CDR3 has 13 amino acids.

The chain recombines TRBV6-4 with TRBJ2-7; D call uncertain. The germline CDR1 and CDR2 sequences are MRHNA and SNTAGT. V lost 2 bases to trimming and J lost 4 bases, with 9 bases between them. The CDR3 length is 13 residues. CDR3 nucleotide sequence: TGTGCCAGCAGTGACCACTTTGGTTACGAGCAGTACTTC. Translation: CASSDHFGYEQYF.

This chain connects TRBV27 to TRBJ2-7; 11 nucleotides match TRBD2. The junction had 7 bases not matched to a gene; V was cut back by 2 bases and J by 4 bases. The CDR3 extends over 16 amino acids. Germline V gene lookup returns CDR1 MNHEY and CDR2 SMNVEV (reference sequence). The CDR3 sequence: CASSLGGTSGVYEQYF. The CDR3 bases are TGTGCCAGCAGTTTAGGGGGGACTAGCGGAGTTTACGAGCAGTACTTC.

This chain links TRBV28 with TRBJ2-1; 10 bases are a match to TRBD2. This CDR3 is built from 15 residues. Germline V gene sequence: CDR1 MDHEN, CDR2 SYDVKM. Unmatched junction bases numbered 12, after V lost 7 bases and J lost 9 bases. The CDR3 DNA sequence: TGTGCCAGCACAAAGCGGGAGGGCCTGGTAGTTGAGCAGTTCTTC. Protein: CASTKREGLVVEQFF.

This clone appeared once. The V and J genes are TRBV7-9 and TRBJ2-5; D is unclear. The J call may be incorrect, as the DNA end agrees better with TRBJ2-7. Germline CDR1 reads SEHNR; CDR2 reads FQNEAQ (reference sequence). This CDR3 contains 11 residues. The CDR3 is CASSSTYEQYF. The CDR3 DNA reads TGTGCCAGCAGCTCTACCTACGAGCAGTACTTC.

This clone appeared a single time. V is TRBV14 and J is TRBJ2-7; D is undetermined. This CDR3 is built from 14 residues. Germline CDR1 is SGHDN and CDR2 is FVKESK. V dropped 0 bases and J dropped 3 bases, with 9 bases sitting between them. This CDR3 reads CASSQDTGGYEQYF. DNA of the CDR3: TGTGCCAGCAGCCAAGACACCGGTGGCTACGAGCAGTACTTC.

This clone was found a few times. CDR3 sequence (DNA): TGTGCCATCAGAGACCGGGACTCTGGAAACACCATATATTTT. Its translation: CAIRDRDSGNTIYF. This rearrangement joins TRBV10-3 to TRBJ1-3; no reliable D call. The V gene's germline CDR1 is ENHRY and CDR2 SYGVKD. The CDR3 spans 14 residues. Trimming removed 6 bases from V and 0 bases from J, with 9 bases in between.

This clone was counted only a few times. The gene calls are TRBV30 and TRBJ1-1, with D unclear. In germline, CDR1 is GTSNPN, CDR2 SVGIG (reference sequence). This CDR3 spans 12 amino acids. V was cut by 2 bases and J by 4 bases, with 8 bases left in between. CDR3 coding DNA: TGTGCCTGGAGTAGCCGTTCCACTGAAGCTTTCTTT. Protein sequence: CAWSSRSTEAFF.

V gene TRBV6-1 combines with J gene TRBJ2-1; D possibly corresponds to TRBD1 (6 bases). CDR1 and CDR2 from the germline V gene are MNHNS and SASEGT. Between the trimmed V and J ends, which lost 4 bases and 5 bases, there was a span of 18 bases. The CDR3 has 16 residues. Here the CDR3 DNA reads TGTGCCAGCAGTGTCAGGCAGGGGTATAGGGACAATGAGCAGTTCTTC. Protein: CASSVRQGYRDNEQFF.

CDR3 protein: CASRAGSYEQYF. The CDR3 DNA is TGTGCCAGCAGGGCGGGGAGCTACGAGCAGTACTTC. V is TRBV6-1 and J is TRBJ2-7; the D gene is possibly TRBD2 (6 bases). V shed 6 bases and J shed 3 bases, with 9 bases lying between them. Germline V gene lookup returns CDR1 MNHNS and CDR2 SASEGT. The CDR3 is 12 amino acids.

The chain has TRBV20-1 and TRBJ1-1; D call uncertain. This CDR3 contains 11 residues. The germline V gene has CDR1 DFQATT and CDR2 SNEGSKA (reference sequence). Trimming removed 5 bases from V and 6 bases from J, with 10 bases in between. The DNA for the CDR3 is TGCAGTGCTTTGGGGAGGGCTGAAGCTTTCTTT. This encodes CSALGRAEAFF.

The chain joins TRBV5-1 to TRBJ2-3; TRBD2 aligns across 11 bases. J was trimmed by 1 base and V by 6 bases; bases with no gene match: 7. This CDR3 is built from 16 residues. Germline-derived CDR1 and CDR2 are SGHRS and YFSETQ. The chain's CDR3 is CASTRLAGPGTDTQYF. CDR3 nucleotide sequence: TGCGCCAGCACCCGACTAGCGGGGCCCGGCACAGATACGCAGTATTTT.

V and J are TRBV30 and TRBJ1-6; D call uncertain. Germline CDR1 reads GTSNPN; CDR2 reads SVGIG (reference sequence). V shed 3 bases and J shed 7 bases, with 13 bases lying between them. This CDR3 is 14 amino acids long. The CDR3 reads CAWSVVSVNSPLHF. The CDR3 DNA sequence: TGTGCCTGGAGCGTTGTGAGCGTGAATTCACCCCTCCACTTT.

The V gene is TRBV28, the J gene TRBJ1-4; 8 nucleotides line up with TRBD1. Germline assignment: CDR1 MDHEN and CDR2 SYDVKM. V lost 5 bases and J lost 7; bases outside the gene matches: 9. This CDR3 spans 15 amino acids. In nucleotides, the CDR3 is TGTGCCAGCAGTGTAGACAGGGGAGTACCTGAAAAACTGTTTTTT. Its translation: CASSVDRGVPEKLFF.

This sequence joins TRBV30 and TRBJ2-1; D unclear. Germline assignment: CDR1 GTSNPN and CDR2 SVGIG (reference sequence). V lost 2 bases to trimming and J lost 10 bases, with 6 bases between them. This CDR3 region has 10 residues. The CDR3 loop is CAWSRSEQFF. In DNA, the CDR3 is TGTGCCTGGAGTCGTTCGGAGCAGTTCTTC.

V is TRBV5-1 and J is TRBJ1-4; 9 positions match TRBD1. CDR1 and CDR2 (germline): SGHRS, YFSETQ. The CDR3 loop spans 14 amino acids. V lost 0 bases, J lost 7 bases, and 1 base stayed unmatched. The CDR3 DNA reads as TGCGCCAGCAGCTTGGGACAGGGGGGTGAAAAACTGTTTTTT. This codes for CASSLGQGGEKLFF.

The CDR3: CASSATDPGLAGGGTGELFF. CDR3 nucleotide sequence: TGTGCCAGCAGCGCGACAGACCCGGGACTAGCGGGAGGGGGCACCGGGGAGCTGTTTTTT. The gene calls are TRBV9 and TRBJ2-2; TRBD2 agrees at 16 bases. In germline, CDR1 is SGDLS, CDR2 YYNGEE. The V segment lost 3 bases and the J segment 4 bases; nucleotides outside the gene matches: 12. This CDR3 contains 20 residues. Full variable domain (outside the CDR3, taken from reference TRBV9 and TRBJ2-2): DSGVTQTPKHLITATGQRVTLRCSPRSGDLSVYWYQQSLDQGLQFLIQYYNGEERAKGNILERFSAQQFPDLHSELNLSSLELGDSALYFCASSATDPGLAGGGTGELFFGEGSRLTVL.

The chain employs TRBV6-6 and TRBJ2-7; D not certain. Trimming pared 5 bases from V and 3 bases from J, leaving 14 bases between. Germline CDR1 is MNHNY and CDR2 is SVGAGI (reference sequence). The CDR3 contains 14 residues. DNA for the CDR3: TGTGCCAGCAGTCCCAAGGCGTCAGGCTACGAGCAGTACTTC. The encoded protein is CASSPKASGYEQYF.

The CDR3 sequence: CASSLLAAPASYGYTF. CDR3 DNA sequence: TGTGCCAGCAGTTTATTGGCAGCCCCCGCTAGCTATGGCTACACCTTC. The chain joins TRBV27 to TRBJ1-2; D gene ambiguous. Between the trimmed V and J ends, which lost 1 base and 4 bases, there was a span of 16 bases. CDR1 and CDR2 (germline): MNHEY, SMNVEV (reference sequence). The CDR3 is 16 amino acids.